These 15 T cell receptor beta chains were sequenced from one sample in a study of T cells in tuberculosis. Using immunoSEQ multiplex PCR, the repertoire was profiled, and TCRdb retains in-frame clones only, with some absent. The sample holds some 49,000 clones; 90% to 95% are singletons and the top ten take 1.1% to 1.5%. Time point noted: new active TB diagnosis, blood taken before or within 7 days of starting treatment. The starting material was PBMCs, obtained at tuberculosis diagnosis. The receptors originated from an adult with tuberculosis.

The chain joins TRBV30 to TRBJ2-7, with 11 bases that match TRBD1. The CDR3 length is 14 residues. Germline CDR1 is GTSNPN and CDR2 is SVGIG (reference sequence). The J segment lost 1 base and the V segment lost 5 bases, leaving 4 bases of the junction unmatched. CDR3 coding DNA: TGTGCCTGGGCAGGGACAGGGGGTTCCTACGAGCAGTACTTC. It yields the protein CAWAGTGGSYEQYF.

The chain recombines TRBV27 with TRBJ1-4, with 7 bases fitting TRBD1. The ends lost 5 bases at V and 5 bases at J; junction bases unmatched: 2. The CDR3 totals 13 residues. Germline CDR1 and CDR2: MNHEY and SMNVEV (reference sequence). CDR3 amino acids: CASSIRGNEKLFF. In DNA form, the CDR3 reads TGTGCCAGCAGTATCAGGGGGAATGAAAAACTGTTTTTT.

The rearrangement joins TRBV18 to TRBJ1-1; D remains unclear. The V gene's germline CDR1 is KGHSH and CDR2 LQKENI. There are 14 residues in the CDR3. With 4 bases removed from V and 3 bases from J, the gap between germline ends came to 12 bases. The CDR3 reads CASSRKEGDTEAFF. Written as DNA, the CDR3 is TGTGCCAGCTCACGGAAAGAAGGAGACACTGAAGCTTTCTTT.

The J gene is TRBJ1-1, the V gene TRBV27; possible D gene TRBD1, 6 bases. Germline V gene sequence: CDR1 MNHEY, CDR2 SMNVEV (reference sequence). The CDR3 runs to 16 residues. Trimming took off 5 bases at V and 0 bases at J, with 16 bases between the two ends. The CDR3 reads CASSRNPGHLNTEAFF. The CDR3 DNA sequence: TGTGCCAGCAGTCGGAATCCGGGACACCTGAACACTGAAGCTTTCTTT.

The gene calls are TRBV4-3 and TRBJ1-3, with D possibly being TRBD1 (5 bases). Trimming removed 0 bases from V and 4 bases from J, with 10 bases in between. Germline CDR1 reads LGHNA; CDR2 reads YSLEER. The CDR3 runs 15 residues. As DNA, the CDR3 is TGCGCCAGCAGCCAAGACGTTCGACAGGGAAACACCATATATTTT. It translates to CASSQDVRQGNTIYF.

The gene calls are TRBV5-4 and TRBJ2-2, with a tentative D call TRBD1 (5 bases). The CDR3 has 16 residues. CDR1 is SGHNT and CDR2 is YYREEE in the germline V gene (reference sequence). Trimming stripped 0 bases from V and 5 bases from J, with 14 bases between. CDR3: CASSLAARKGTGELFF. CDR3 in DNA: TGTGCCAGCAGCTTGGCGGCCCGCAAGGGGACCGGGGAGCTGTTTTTT.

This clone has just a few counts. J is TRBJ1-2 and V is TRBV6-5; tentatively, D is TRBD1 (6 bases). The CDR3 runs to 15 residues. Trimming removed 5 bases at V and 2 bases at J, with 15 bases between. CDR1 is MNHEY, CDR2 SVGAGI, per germline. Here the CDR3 DNA reads TGTGCCAGCAGTATCACCTTACAGGGAAACTATGGCTACACCTTC. Translation: CASSITLQGNYGYTF.

This chain uses TRBV12-5 with TRBJ1-2, with 9 bases matching TRBD1. Germline values: CDR1 LGHNT, CDR2 FRNRAP. The trim removed 6 bases at V and 5 bases at J, leaving 7 bases unmatched. The CDR3 has 14 residues. CDR3 loop: CASGPGQGLYGYTF. The CDR3 DNA follows: TGTGCTAGTGGACCAGGACAGGGGTTGTATGGCTACACCTTC.

V and J are TRBV19 and TRBJ1-1, with a tentative D call TRBD1 (5 bases). Trimming took 2 bases from V and 5 from J, leaving 15 bases between them. The CDR3 runs to 15 residues. The V gene's germline CDR1 is LNHDA and CDR2 SQIVND (reference sequence). The CDR3 region has the DNA TGTGCCAGTAGTATAAGCAGGGTTGAAGGGACTGAAGCTTTCTTT. This sequence encodes CASSISRVEGTEAFF.

The chain links TRBV7-9 to TRBJ1-2; no clear D. Between the trimmed V and J ends, which lost 2 bases and 7 bases, there was a span of 11 bases. Looked up from germline, CDR1 is SEHNR and CDR2 is FQNEAQ (reference sequence). CDR3 length equals 13 residues. The CDR3 DNA follows: TGTGCCAGCAGCTTATCTCGAGTCGTTGGCTACACCTTC. Protein sequence: CASSLSRVVGYTF. The full variable domain, rest sourced from reference TRBV7-9 and TRBJ1-2, is DTGVSQNPRHKITKRGQNVTFRCDPISEHNRLYWYRQTLGQGPEFLTYFQNEAQLEKSRLLSDRFSAERPKGSFSTLEIQRTEQGDSAMYLCASSLSRVVGYTFGSGTRLTVV.

The chain links TRBV14 to TRBJ1-2, with D perhaps matching TRBD1 (6 bases). The V gene's germline CDR1 is SGHDN and CDR2 FVKESK. This CDR3 spans 13 amino acids. V was pared by 1 base and J by 8 bases, with 11 bases between. The CDR3 region is CASSQVKTGGYTF. The CDR3, as DNA: TGTGCCAGCAGCCAAGTGAAGACAGGCGGCTACACCTTC. The whole variable domain, filled in from reference TRBV14 and TRBJ1-2, reads EAGVTQFPSHSVIEKGQTVTLRCDPISGHDNLYWYRRVMGKEIKFLLHFVKESKQDESGMPNNRFLAERTGGTYSTLKVQPAELEDSGVYFCASSQVKTGGYTFGSGTRLTVV.

The chain carries TRBV2 and TRBJ1-1; D is possibly TRBD1 (6 bases). V lost 8 bases and J 1 base, leaving 14 bases between the germline ends. Germline V lookup: CDR1 SNHLY, CDR2 FYNNEI. The CDR3 spans 14 residues. DNA for the CDR3: TGTGCCAGCTTTTTGGGGGCTAAGAACACTGAAGCTTTCTTT. It encodes CASFLGAKNTEAFF.

The rearrangement joins TRBV19 to TRBJ2-4; maybe TRBD1 (7 bases). V lost 5 bases and J 0 bases, leaving 14 bases between the germline ends. CDR3 size: 16 residues. CDR1 and CDR2 (germline): LNHDA, SQIVND (reference sequence). CDR3 residues: CASSSGGTLAKNIQYF. As DNA, the CDR3 is TGTGCCAGTAGTTCAGGGGGGACCCTAGCCAAAAACATTCAGTACTTC.

This chain joins TRBV11-2 and TRBJ2-5; 8 positions match TRBD1. Germline loops: CDR1 SGHAT, CDR2 FQNNGV. There are 15 residues in the CDR3. V dropped 2 bases and J dropped 5; count of bases not matched to a gene: 7. CDR3: CASSLLRTGSETQYF. CDR3 in DNA: TGTGCCAGCAGCTTACTCCGGACAGGGAGTGAGACCCAGTACTTC.

The chain uses TRBV6-1 and TRBJ2-3; 8 nucleotides agree with TRBD2. CDR3 length equals 13 residues. Trimming at V came to 7 bases and at J to 4 bases, leaving 4 bases not matched to a gene. The germline V gene has CDR1 MNHNS and CDR2 SASEGT. CDR3 amino acids: CASKKLAADTQYF. The CDR3 coding sequence is TGTGCCAGCAAGAAACTAGCGGCAGATACGCAGTATTTT.